Listed here are 7 T cell receptor beta chains from one sample, sequenced in a study of shared clonotypes between healthy human individuals (dated by TCRdb to 2018 to 2021). The method behind the library was the immunoSEQ multiplex PCR assay. TCRdb stores this immuneACCESS table with in-frame sequences only. Part of the clones is absent; in the studies checked, under half of the shortfall reflects unresolved V genes, and no reason is known for the rest. This sample is represented by over a million clones; 95% to 97% of them were singletons. The ten most abundant clones make up roughly 1.2% of the sample. Sequences were obtained from naive CD4+ T cells sorted from blood. The meaning of the sample's cell subset or site label: CD45RA+ positively selected. The receptors come from a man aged 25 to 40 in good health.

This chain links TRBV27 with TRBJ2-7; D possibly corresponds to TRBD2 (7 bases). The germline V gene has CDR1 MNHEY and CDR2 SMNVEV (reference sequence). The CDR3 runs to 16 residues. Between the trimmed V and J ends, which lost 3 bases and 2 bases, there was a span of 17 bases. This CDR3 is CASSLRGGPSPYEQYF. The CDR3 nucleotides read TGTGCCAGCAGTTTGAGGGGGGGGCCCAGCCCCTACGAGCAGTACTTC.

V is TRBV2 and J is TRBJ2-3; D possibly matches TRBD1 or TRBD2 (5 bases each). The length of the CDR3 is 15 residues. Germline lookup yields CDR1 SNHLY and CDR2 FYNNEI. Trimming removed 8 bases from V and 4 bases from J, with 19 bases in between. The CDR3 sequence is CASLEDGAGADTQYF. The CDR3 nucleotides are TGTGCCAGCCTCGAGGACGGGGCCGGGGCAGATACGCAGTATTTT.

The CDR3 is CASTLLAGGTDTQYF. The CDR3 nucleotides read TGCGCCAGCACCCTTCTAGCGGGGGGCACAGATACGCAGTATTTT. The chain has TRBV5-1 and TRBJ2-3; 10 bases line up with TRBD2. The germline CDR1 and CDR2 sequences are SGHRS and YFSETQ. The V segment lost 6 bases and the J segment 1 base; nucleotides outside the gene matches: 5. This CDR3 is built from 15 residues.

The rearrangement joins TRBV2 to TRBJ1-2; D gene unclear. The CDR3 spans 13 residues. The germline V and J ends were trimmed by 3 bases and 4 bases, with 9 bases remaining between them. Germline CDR1 SNHLY, CDR2 FYNNEI. The CDR3 DNA sequence: TGTGCCAGCAGTGACGGTCCGAGCTATGGCTACACCTTC. Translation gives CASSDGPSYGYTF.

The chain links TRBV5-4 to TRBJ1-1, with a tentative D call TRBD1 (5 bases). With 4 bases removed from V and 4 bases from J, the gap between germline ends came to 20 bases. The CDR3 is 16 residues long. Germline CDR1 and CDR2: SGHNT and YYREEE (reference sequence). The chain's CDR3 is CASSAPGPRESTEAFF. The CDR3 DNA is TGTGCCAGCAGCGCGCCGGGACCTCGGGAGAGCACTGAAGCTTTCTTT.

The J gene is TRBJ2-7, the V gene TRBV6-5, with TRBD1 identical over 7 bases. This CDR3 region has 14 residues. The V and J ends lost 6 bases and 3 bases, in that order; junction bases with no gene match: 8. CDR1 is MNHEY, CDR2 SVGAGI, per germline. This CDR3 reads CASRPQGQLYEQYF. CDR3 coding DNA: TGTGCCAGCAGACCACAGGGGCAGCTCTACGAGCAGTACTTC.

CDR3 nucleotides: TGTGCCAGCAGTTTCTGGGGCTACACCTTC. This translates into CASSFWGYTF. V gene TRBV6-6 combines with J gene TRBJ1-2; D gene unclear. This CDR3 region has 10 residues. The V gene's germline CDR1 is MNHNY and CDR2 SVGAGI (reference sequence). Deletions cut 4 bases from V and 8 bases from J, with 5 bases between.